The sequence of this T cell receptor (beta chain) was determined in a study of blood T cells in healthy people across ages. The CDR3 sequence is 14 residues long. Per germline, CDR1 MGHRA and CDR2 YSYEKL. Trimming stripped 2 bases from V and 3 bases from J, with 10 bases between. This clonotype was seen only a few times. As yet, its antigen is unknown. With a J-beta primer mix and a sample-barcoded 5' primer, a second PCR ran about 7 to 12 cycles. Every individual sample yielded 2.5 million or more paired-end reads (each containing CDR3). One entry per CDR3 protein, called by TCRdb with MiXCR from the 5' RACE reads. There are some 940,000 distinct CDR3 sequences in the sample; 25% to 35% occur only once, and roughly a tenth lies in the top ten. Per-sample yields of isolated PBMCs were at least 6 million. Points from the study as a whole: Researchers report that TCR beta diversity correlated strongly with naive T cell percentage.

Another study also made use of these data, one on T cells of mothers and their children. From that second work: For unrelated pairs as for related ones, thymic selection shapes TCR recombination output similarly.

The sequenced sample was blood. The rearrangement links TRBV4-1 to TRBJ1-1; tentatively, D is TRBD1 (6 bases). This clonotype originated in a woman aged 40 to 50 in good health. The chain's CDR3 is CASSQHRDHTEAFF. The CDR3 DNA is TGCGCCAGCAGCCAACACAGGGACCACACTGAAGCTTTCTTT.